The rows below give T cell receptor beta chains drawn from one sample of a study of blood T cells in healthy people across ages. TCRdb itself ran the 5' RACE reads through MiXCR, one entry per CDR3 protein. Counted here are hundreds of thousands of distinct CDR3 sequences, 20% to 30% occurring once; the ten biggest clones make up roughly a tenth. These data also featured in a second study, about T cells of mothers and their children.

The source material was blood. The receptors derive from a boy between 5 and 17 years old in good health. The CDR3 runs from the conserved cysteine through the conserved F or W. A D gene is named only where the DNA matches it firmly. Rows may omit the clone size; those that give it use once, few, many or a size class.

V	size	J	D	CDR3	DNA
TRBV9	.	TRBJ2-4	.	CASSVGGTGGGGDIQYF	TGTGCCAGCAGCGTAGGCGGGACAGGAGGGGGGGGAGACATTCAGTACTTC
TRBV5-1	.	TRBJ2-5	.	CASSLEGSSGDQYF	TGCGCCAGCAGCTTGGAGGGTAGTTCGGGTGACCAGTACTTC
TRBV2	.	TRBJ2-1	TRBD2	CASTRTSGNEQFF	TGTGCCAGCACTAGGACTAGCGGCAATGAGCAGTTCTTC
TRBV29-1	few	TRBJ2-7	TRBD1	CSVVGRRGKSEQYF	TGCAGCGTTGTAGGTCGCAGGGGGAAGAGCGAGCAGTACTTC
TRBV6-2/TRBV6-3	once	TRBJ2-2	.	CASSYSSETGELFF	TGTGCCAGCAGTTACTCGAGTGAGACCGGGGAGCTGTTTTTT
TRBV28	few	TRBJ1-3	.	CASSFRGTGNTIYF	TGTGCCAGCAGTTTCCGGGGAACTGGAAACACCATATATTTT
TRBV7-8	few	TRBJ2-1	TRBD1	CASSRTDEDRGEYNEQFF	TGTGCCAGCAGCCGAACGGACGAAGACAGGGGCGAGTACAATGAGCAGTTCTTC
TRBV20-1	few	TRBJ2-5	.	CSAIDGSGETQYF	TGCAGTGCTATTGACGGATCGGGAGAGACCCAGTACTTC
TRBV7-3	few	TRBJ2-3	TRBD2	CASSNGLAGVEF	TGTGCCAGCAGCAACGGACTAGCGGGAGTCGAATTT
TRBV20-1	.	TRBJ2-7	.	CSARGLHGYEQYF	TGCAGTGCTAGAGGGCTGCACGGCTACGAGCAGTACTTC
TRBV4-2	.	TRBJ1-1	.	CASSQVRSSTEAFF	TGTGCCAGCAGCCAAGTACGGAGTAGCACTGAAGCTTTCTTT
TRBV12-3/TRBV12-4	few	TRBJ1-5	.	CASSQNNQPQHF	TGTGCCAGCAGCCAAAACAATCAGCCCCAGCATTTT
TRBV2	.	TRBJ2-5	.	CASRAQGQETQYF	TGTGCCAGCAGAGCACAGGGACAAGAGACCCAGTACTTC
TRBV6-5	.	TRBJ2-7	TRBD2	CASSPTGGGAYEQYF	TGTGCCAGCAGCCCCACCGGCGGGGGTGCGTACGAGCAGTACTTC
TRBV10-3	.	TRBJ1-5	.	CAISPGRDQPQHF	TGTGCCATCAGCCCGGGCCGGGATCAGCCCCAGCATTTT
TRBV20-1	few	TRBJ2-7	TRBD2	CSARGLAGPLEQYF	TGCAGTGCTAGAGGACTAGCGGGACCTCTGGAGCAGTACTTC
TRBV20-1	few	TRBJ2-3	TRBD2	CSARDRGRAPGTDTQYF	TGCAGTGCTAGAGATCGCGGGAGGGCCCCAGGCACAGATACGCAGTATTTT
TRBV25-1	.	TRBJ1-2	.	CASSGDSTNYGYTF	TGTGCCAGCAGTGGCGACAGTACTAACTATGGCTACACCTTC
TRBV20-1	.	TRBJ1-5	.	CSARDVGAIQQPQHF	TGCAGTGCTAGAGATGTGGGGGCCATTCAGCAGCCCCAGCATTTT